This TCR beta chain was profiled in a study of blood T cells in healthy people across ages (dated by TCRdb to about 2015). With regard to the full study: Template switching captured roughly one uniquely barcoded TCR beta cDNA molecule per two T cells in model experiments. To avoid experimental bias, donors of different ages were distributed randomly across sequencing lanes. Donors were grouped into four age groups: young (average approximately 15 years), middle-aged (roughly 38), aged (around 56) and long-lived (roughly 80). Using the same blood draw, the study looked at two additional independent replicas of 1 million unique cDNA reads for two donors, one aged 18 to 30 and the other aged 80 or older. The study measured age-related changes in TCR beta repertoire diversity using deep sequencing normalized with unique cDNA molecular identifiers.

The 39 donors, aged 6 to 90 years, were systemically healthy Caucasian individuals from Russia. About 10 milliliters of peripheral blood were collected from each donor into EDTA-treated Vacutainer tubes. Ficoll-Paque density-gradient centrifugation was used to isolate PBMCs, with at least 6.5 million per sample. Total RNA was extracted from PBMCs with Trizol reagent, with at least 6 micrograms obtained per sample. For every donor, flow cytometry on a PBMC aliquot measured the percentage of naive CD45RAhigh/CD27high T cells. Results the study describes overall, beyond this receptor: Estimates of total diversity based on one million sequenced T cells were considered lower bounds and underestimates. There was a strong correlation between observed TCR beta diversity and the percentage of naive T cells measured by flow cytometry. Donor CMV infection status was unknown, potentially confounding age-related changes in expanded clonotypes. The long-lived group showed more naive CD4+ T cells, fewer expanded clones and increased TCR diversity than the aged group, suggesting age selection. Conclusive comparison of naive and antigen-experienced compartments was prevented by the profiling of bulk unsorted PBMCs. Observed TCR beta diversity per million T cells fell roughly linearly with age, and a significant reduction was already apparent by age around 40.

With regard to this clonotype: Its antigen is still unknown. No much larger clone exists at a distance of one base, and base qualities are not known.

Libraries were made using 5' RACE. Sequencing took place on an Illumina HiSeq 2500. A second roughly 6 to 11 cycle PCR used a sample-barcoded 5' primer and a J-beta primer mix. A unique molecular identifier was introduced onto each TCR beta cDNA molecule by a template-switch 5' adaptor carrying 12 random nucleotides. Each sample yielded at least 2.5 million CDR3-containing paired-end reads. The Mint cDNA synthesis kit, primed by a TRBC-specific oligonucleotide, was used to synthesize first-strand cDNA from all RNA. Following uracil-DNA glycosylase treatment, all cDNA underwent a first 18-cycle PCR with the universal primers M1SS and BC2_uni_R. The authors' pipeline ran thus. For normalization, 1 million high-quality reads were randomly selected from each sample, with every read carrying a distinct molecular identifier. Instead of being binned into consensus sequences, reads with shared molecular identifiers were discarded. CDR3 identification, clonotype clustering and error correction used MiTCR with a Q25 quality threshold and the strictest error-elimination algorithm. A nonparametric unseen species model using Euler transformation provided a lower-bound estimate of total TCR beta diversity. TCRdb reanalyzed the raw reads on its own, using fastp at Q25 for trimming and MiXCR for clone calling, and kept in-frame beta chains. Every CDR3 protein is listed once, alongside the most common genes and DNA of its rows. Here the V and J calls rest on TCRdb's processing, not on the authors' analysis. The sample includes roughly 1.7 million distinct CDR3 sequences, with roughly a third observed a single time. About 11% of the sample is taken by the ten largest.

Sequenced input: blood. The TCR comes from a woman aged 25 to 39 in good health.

This receptor carries the CDR3 CASSPLWPPVLDGYTF. At the DNA level, the sequence is TGTGCCAGCTCACCCCTATGGCCCCCTGTCCTCGATGGCTACACCTTC. The chain is made from TRBV18 and TRBJ1-2, with no reliable assignment of the D segment. From the cysteine up to the phenylalanine, the CDR3 has a length of 16 residues. Only the CDR3 part of the read is kept: 48 bases, read in frame from the first base. The germline V gene yields KGHSH for CDR1 and LQKENI for CDR2. The V and J ends are trimmed by 3 bases and 6 bases, leaving 20 bases between them.